A single sample is the source of the 11 T cell receptor beta chains below, sequenced in a study of T-cell reconstitution after alpha-beta-depleted transplantation in children. Preparation of the TCRbeta library was carried out with unique molecular identifiers. TCRdb reprocessed the PCR reads with MiXCR, giving one entry per CDR3 protein. This table holds about 170,000 distinct CDR3 sequences, 8.5% to 14% found once. The material sequenced was PBMCs, taken before TCRalphabeta/CD19-depleted stem cell transplant. The source is a boy between 2 and 15 years old with acute myeloid leukemia, due to receive a stem cell transplant.

This clonotype was observed many times. The V gene is TRBV7-9, the J gene TRBJ1-6; 11 bases match TRBD1. The V segment lost 4 bases and the J segment 10 bases; nucleotides outside the gene matches: 9. The CDR3 totals 16 residues. In germline, CDR1 is SEHNR, CDR2 FQNEAQ (reference sequence). This CDR3 reads CASSSGTGGSGSPLHF. Here the CDR3 DNA reads TGTGCCAGCAGCTCCGGGACAGGGGGGTCGGGCTCACCCCTCCACTTT. The complete variable domain, with remaining parts taken from reference TRBV7-9 and TRBJ1-6, reads DTGVSQNPRHKITKRGQNVTFRCDPISEHNRLYWYRQTLGQGPEFLTYFQNEAQLEKSRLLSDRFSAERPKGSFSTLEIQRTEQGDSAMYLCASSSGTGGSGSPLHFGNGTRLTVT.

This clonotype has a count of ten or more. The J gene is TRBJ2-7, the V gene TRBV5-5, with 12 positions matching TRBD2. The junction had 10 bases not matched to a gene; V was cut back by 2 bases and J by 7 bases. The CDR3 loop spans 16 amino acids. Per germline, CDR1 SGHKS and CDR2 YYEKEE (reference sequence). This CDR3 reads CASSLPIRTSGTEQYV. CDR3 sequence (DNA): TGTGCCAGCAGCTTACCAATTCGGACTAGCGGGACTGAGCAGTACGTC.

Many counts were recorded for this clonotype. The gene calls are TRBV6-2 or TRBV6-3 and TRBJ1-2; D uncertain. Germline CDR1 reads MNHEY; CDR2 reads SVGEGT. V shed 5 bases and J shed 4 bases, with 5 bases lying between them. The CDR3 has 11 residues. CDR3 DNA: TGTGCCAGCAGTACAACCTATGGCTACACCTTC. This translates into CASSTTYGYTF.

V is TRBV5-6 and J is TRBJ2-1, with D perhaps matching TRBD2 (5 bases). The germline CDR1 and CDR2 sequences are SGHDT and YYEEEE. Trimming left V 0 bases short and J 3 bases short, with 7 bases between. The CDR3 length is 14 residues. CDR3 nucleotides: TGTGCCAGCAGCTTGGGGAGGAACTACAATGAGCAGTTCTTC. Translated: CASSLGRNYNEQFF.

The table lists this clonotype with many counts. The V gene is TRBV20-1, the J gene TRBJ2-3, with D maybe TRBD2 (6 bases). CDR3 length: 12 amino acids. Germline CDR1 is DFQATT and CDR2 is SNEGSKA (reference sequence). With 6 bases removed from V and 4 bases from J, the gap between germline ends came to 11 bases. The CDR3, as DNA: TGCAGTGCCAAAGGCGGGGCAGATACGCAGTATTTT. This codes for CSAKGGADTQYF.

This clonotype was observed many times. The rearrangement uses TRBV20-1 and TRBJ2-2, with D possibly being TRBD2 (6 bases). V was shortened by 6 bases and J by 5 bases, with 16 bases between the two germline ends. CDR3 size: 14 residues. The germline V gene encodes CDR1 DFQATT and CDR2 SNEGSKA (reference sequence). The CDR3 region has the DNA TGCAGTGCCCCAAGTTCCGGAGGGACCGGGGAGCTGTTTTTT. The encoded protein is CSAPSSGGTGELFF.

The rearrangement links TRBV3-1 to TRBJ1-5; unclear D gene. V was pared by 8 bases and J by 7 bases, with 21 bases between. The CDR3 sequence is 15 residues long. CDR1 is LGHDT and CDR2 is YNNKEL in the germline V gene (reference sequence). CDR3 bases: TGTGCCAGCTGCCCCGGTCTTACCGGGAGACAGCCCCAGCATTTT. Its protein product is CASCPGLTGRQPQHF.

This clonotype was observed many times. The chain has TRBV7-2 and TRBJ1-5; 7 positions match TRBD1. V lost 5 bases, J lost 6 bases, and 7 bases stayed unmatched. Germline lookup yields CDR1 SGHTA and CDR2 FQGNSA. This CDR3 has 14 residues. CDR3 sequence: CASSRQGIGQPQHF. The CDR3 DNA sequence: TGTGCCAGCAGCCGACAGGGCATAGGTCAGCCCCAGCATTTT.

The sample holds many counts of this clonotype. V usage is TRBV4-1 and J usage is TRBJ1-6; D gene uncertain. Looked up from germline, CDR1 is MGHRA and CDR2 is YSYEKL. V lost 4 bases, J lost 0 bases, and 19 bases lay in between. The CDR3 consists of 19 residues. CDR3 sequence (DNA): TGCGCCAGCAGCCTCGGGAGGATCAGATCACACTCCTATAATTCACCCCTCCACTTT. It specifies CASSLGRIRSHSYNSPLHF.

This clonotype occurred many times. The chain joins TRBV2 to TRBJ1-3; D remains ambiguous. This CDR3 comprises 11 residues. Germline V lookup: CDR1 SNHLY, CDR2 FYNNEI. Trimming took off 4 bases at V and 3 bases at J, with 1 base between the two ends. The CDR3, as DNA: TGTGCCAGCAGTGTTGGAAACACCATATATTTT. Amino acids: CASSVGNTIYF.

This clonotype was observed at least ten times. This chain joins TRBV6-5 and TRBJ2-7; 9 bases are a match to TRBD2. Looked up from germline, CDR1 is MNHEY and CDR2 is SVGAGI. CDR3 length: 13 amino acids. J gave up 4 bases and V 8 bases, and 6 bases lay outside the gene matches. The DNA for the CDR3 is TGTGCCAGCGGTCTGCGGGGGGGGTACGAGCAGTACGTC. Amino acids: CASGLRGGYEQYV.